This T cell receptor beta chain originates from a study of a mutant IDH1 vaccine in newly diagnosed glioma. For the study at large: Most had both radiotherapy and temozolomide beforehand; others had only one. Findings and caveats of the study: A vaccine-induced immune response developed in roughly 93% of the patients. Changes in top peripheral clonotypes did not appear linked to pseudoprogression.

About this clone: Its matching antigen is unknown.

The time point is: baseline, week 1 (first vaccination visit). Treatment specified: pre-vaccination baseline after standard-of-care therapy. The repertoire was sequenced with immunoSEQ multiplex PCR; TCRdb's copy has only in-frame clones and lacks some. The sample holds approximately 100,000 clones, roughly 90% seen once. Germline CDR1 is LNHDA and CDR2 is SQIVND (reference sequence). CDR3 length equals 11 residues. The V end was cut by 4 bases, the J end by 7 bases, with 8 bases between. This chain connects TRBV19 to TRBJ2-7; D not resolved. The sequence came from a woman between 50 and 59 years old with glioma. The starting material was PBMCs, obtained from a glioma patient treated with radiotherapy, temozolomide or both. The CDR3, as DNA: TGTGCCAGTAGTAACCTTAGGGAGCAGTACTTC. This encodes CASSNLREQYF.